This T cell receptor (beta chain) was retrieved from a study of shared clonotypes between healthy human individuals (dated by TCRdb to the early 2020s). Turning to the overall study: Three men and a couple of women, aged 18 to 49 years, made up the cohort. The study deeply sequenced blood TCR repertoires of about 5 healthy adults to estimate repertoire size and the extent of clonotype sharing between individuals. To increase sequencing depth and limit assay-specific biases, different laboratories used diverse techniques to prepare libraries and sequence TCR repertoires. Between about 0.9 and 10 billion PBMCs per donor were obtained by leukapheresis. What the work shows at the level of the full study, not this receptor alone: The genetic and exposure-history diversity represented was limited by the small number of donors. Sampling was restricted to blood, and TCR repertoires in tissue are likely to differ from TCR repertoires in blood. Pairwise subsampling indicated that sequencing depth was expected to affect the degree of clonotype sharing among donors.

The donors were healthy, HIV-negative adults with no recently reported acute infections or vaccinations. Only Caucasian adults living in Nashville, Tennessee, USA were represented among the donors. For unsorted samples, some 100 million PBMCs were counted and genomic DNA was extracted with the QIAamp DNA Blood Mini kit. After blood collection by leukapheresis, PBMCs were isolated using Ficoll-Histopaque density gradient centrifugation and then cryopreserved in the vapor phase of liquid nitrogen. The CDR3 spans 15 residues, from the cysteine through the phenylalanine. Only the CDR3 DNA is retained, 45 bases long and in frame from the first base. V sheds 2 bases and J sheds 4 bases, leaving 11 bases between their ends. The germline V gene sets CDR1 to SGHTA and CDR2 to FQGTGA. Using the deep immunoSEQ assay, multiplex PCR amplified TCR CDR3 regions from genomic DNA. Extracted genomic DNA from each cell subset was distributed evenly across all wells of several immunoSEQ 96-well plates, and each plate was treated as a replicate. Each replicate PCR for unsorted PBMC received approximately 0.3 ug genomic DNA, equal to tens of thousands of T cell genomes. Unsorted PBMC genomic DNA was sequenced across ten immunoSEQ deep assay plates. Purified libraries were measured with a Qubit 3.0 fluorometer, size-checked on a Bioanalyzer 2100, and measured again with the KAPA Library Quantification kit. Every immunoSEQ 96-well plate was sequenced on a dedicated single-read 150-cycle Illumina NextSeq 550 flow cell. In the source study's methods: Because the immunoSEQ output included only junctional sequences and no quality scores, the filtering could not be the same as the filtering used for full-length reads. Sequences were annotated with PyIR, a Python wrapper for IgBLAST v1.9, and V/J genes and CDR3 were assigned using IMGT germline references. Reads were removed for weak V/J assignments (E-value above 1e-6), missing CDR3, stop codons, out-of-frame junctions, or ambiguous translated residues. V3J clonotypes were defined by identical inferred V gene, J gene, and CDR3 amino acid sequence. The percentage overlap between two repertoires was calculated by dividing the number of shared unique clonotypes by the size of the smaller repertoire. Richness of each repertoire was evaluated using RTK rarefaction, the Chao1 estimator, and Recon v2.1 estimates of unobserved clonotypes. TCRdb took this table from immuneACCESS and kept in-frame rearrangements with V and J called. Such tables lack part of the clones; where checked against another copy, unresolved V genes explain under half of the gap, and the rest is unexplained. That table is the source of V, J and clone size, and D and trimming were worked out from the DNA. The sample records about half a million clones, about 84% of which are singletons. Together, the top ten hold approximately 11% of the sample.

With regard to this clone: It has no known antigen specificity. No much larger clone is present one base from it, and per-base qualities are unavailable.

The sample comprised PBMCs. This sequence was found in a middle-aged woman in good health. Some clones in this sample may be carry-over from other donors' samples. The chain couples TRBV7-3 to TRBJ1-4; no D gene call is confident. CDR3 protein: CASSLRAGINEKLFF. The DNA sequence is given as TGTGCCAGCAGCTTACGGGCGGGAATTAATGAAAAACTGTTTTTT.